These 12 T cell receptor beta chains share one sample of origin, sequenced in a study of T cell responses to AZD1222 COVID-19 vaccine. Repertoires were generated with immunoSEQ multiplex PCR, while TCRdb's copy carries only in-frame clones and drops some. The sample holds 110,000 to 150,000 clones, about 90% seen once. The starting material was peripheral blood, obtained on day 0 of AZD1222 vaccination. These receptors were obtained from an adult in good health.

This sequence joins TRBV7-2 and TRBJ2-7; 9 bases agree with TRBD1. The CDR3 has 15 amino acids. Trimming removed 0 bases from V and 4 bases from J; junction bases left unmatched: 4. Germline V CDR1 and CDR2: SGHTA, FQGNSA. Here the CDR3 reads CASSLAGQGIYEQYF. The CDR3 DNA reads TGTGCCAGCAGCTTAGCTGGACAGGGGATATACGAGCAGTACTTC. Full variable domain (missing parts from reference TRBV7-2 and TRBJ2-7): GAGVSQSPSNKVTEKGKDVELRCDPISGHTALYWYRQSLGQGLEFLIYFQGNSAPDKSGLPSDRFSAERTGGSVSTLTIQRTQQEDSAVYLCASSLAGQGIYEQYFGPGTRLTVT.

This chain connects TRBV10-2 to TRBJ1-1; a weak D match, TRBD1 (6 bases). This CDR3 region has 16 residues. In germline, CDR1 is WSHSY, CDR2 SAAADI. V was shortened by 0 bases and J by 3 bases, with 14 bases between the two germline ends. CDR3 amino acids: CASSESRGGRDTEAFF. CDR3 sequence (DNA): TGCGCCAGCAGTGAGTCGAGGGGGGGGAGGGACACTGAAGCTTTCTTT.

The chain links TRBV19 to TRBJ2-3; D could derive from TRBD1 or TRBD2 (5 bases each). V was pared by 2 bases and J by 2 bases, with 11 bases between. Germline V CDR1 and CDR2: LNHDA, SQIVND (reference sequence). The CDR3 consists of 15 residues. The CDR3 nucleotides read TGTGCCAGTAGTATAAATCGGGGCACCACAGATACGCAGTATTTT. Its protein is CASSINRGTTDTQYF. The full variable domain, completed using reference TRBV19 and TRBJ2-3, is DGGITQSPKYLFRKEGQNVTLSCEQNLNHDAMYWYRQDPGQGLRLIYYSQIVNDFQKGDIAEGYSVSREKKESFPLTVTSAQKNPTAFYLCASSINRGTTDTQYFGPGTRLTVL.

The V call is TRBV30, the J call TRBJ2-2; 7 bases fit TRBD2. With V trimmed by 8 bases and J by 1 base, 25 bases remained unmatched. Germline assignment: CDR1 GTSNPN and CDR2 SVGIG (reference sequence). This CDR3 is 20 amino acids long. CDR3 loop: CAPRGATTSLAAGNTGELFF. The CDR3 coding sequence is TGTGCCCCTCGCGGGGCTACCACAAGTCTAGCGGCCGGGAACACCGGGGAGCTGTTTTTT.

The chain couples TRBV18 to TRBJ1-5; 11 bases map to TRBD1. The CDR3 covers 16 residues. CDR1 and CDR2 from the germline V gene are KGHSH and LQKENI. J was trimmed by 1 base and V by 4 bases; bases with no gene match: 3. The CDR3 loop is CASSHRDRGSNQPQHF. CDR3 coding DNA: TGTGCCAGCTCACACCGGGACAGGGGGAGCAATCAGCCCCAGCATTTT.

The CDR3 nucleotides read TGTGCCAGCAGCACCCCATATGGTAGCGGGAGTGGAAGCACAGATACGCAGTATTTT. Residues: CASSTPYGSGSGSTDTQYF. The chain carries TRBV7-3 and TRBJ2-3; 9 positions match TRBD2. The germline V gene encodes CDR1 SGHTA and CDR2 FQGTGA. The CDR3 loop spans 19 amino acids. J gave up 0 bases and V 5 bases, and 15 bases lay outside the gene matches.

V usage is TRBV13 and J usage is TRBJ1-4; no reliable D call. CDR3 length: 15 residues. Trimming removed 7 bases at V and 3 bases at J, with 15 bases between. CDR1 is PRHDT and CDR2 is FYEKMQ in the germline V gene (reference sequence). For the CDR3, the DNA is TGTGCCAGCACCTTGACGGGTGTGGCTAATGAAAAACTGTTTTTT. Its translation: CASTLTGVANEKLFF.

The rearrangement joins TRBV7-9 to TRBJ1-4; D possibly corresponds to TRBD1 (5 bases). Germline V lookup: CDR1 SEHNR, CDR2 FQNEAQ (reference sequence). The CDR3 spans 14 residues. The V and J ends lost 5 bases and 4 bases respectively, with 11 bases between them. As DNA, the CDR3 is TGTGCCAGCAGCCCCGGGGGACTTAATGAAAAACTGTTTTTT. It specifies CASSPGGLNEKLFF. The variable domain in full, completed from reference TRBV7-9 and TRBJ1-4, reads DTGVSQNPRHKITKRGQNVTFRCDPISEHNRLYWYRQTLGQGPEFLTYFQNEAQLEKSRLLSDRFSAERPKGSFSTLEIQRTEQGDSAMYLCASSPGGLNEKLFFGSGTQLSVL.

This chain uses TRBV28 with TRBJ1-2, with D possibly TRBD1 on 6 matching bases. Trimming pared 6 bases from V and 4 bases from J, leaving 15 bases between. The CDR3 loop spans 14 amino acids. CDR1 is MDHEN and CDR2 is SYDVKM in the germline V gene. CDR3 nucleotides: TGTGCCAGCAGATGGGGGGGCGCCCGCTATGGCTACACCTTC. Translation: CASRWGGARYGYTF.

This rearrangement joins TRBV28 to TRBJ1-2; TRBD1 matches at 8 bases. The junction had 6 bases not matched to a gene; V was cut back by 5 bases and J by 4 bases. Germline V CDR1 and CDR2: MDHEN, SYDVKM. CDR3 length equals 14 residues. CDR3 sequence reads: CASSTQGAVYGYTF. The CDR3 nucleotides read TGTGCCAGCAGTACCCAGGGGGCAGTCTATGGCTACACCTTC.

The CDR3 spells CASSIRGPSYEQYF. For the CDR3, the DNA is TGTGCCAGTAGTATAAGGGGACCCTCCTACGAGCAGTACTTC. The J gene is TRBJ2-7, the V gene TRBV19; D tentatively fits TRBD1 or TRBD2 (5 bases each). The CDR3 is made up of 14 amino acids. The V end lost 2 bases, the J end lost 0 bases, and 8 bases lay between the germline ends. CDR1 and CDR2 from the germline V gene are LNHDA and SQIVND (reference sequence). The entire variable domain, with the rest obtained from reference TRBV19 and TRBJ2-7, is as follows: DGGITQSPKYLFRKEGQNVTLSCEQNLNHDAMYWYRQDPGQGLRLIYYSQIVNDFQKGDIAEGYSVSREKKESFPLTVTSAQKNPTAFYLCASSIRGPSYEQYFGPGTRLTVT.

The chain joins TRBV3-1 (or the pseudogene TRBV3-2) to TRBJ2-3; 8 nucleotides line up with TRBD1. This CDR3 region has 15 residues. V gave up 3 bases and J gave up 5 bases; unmatched junction bases: 7. Germline CDR1 and CDR2: LGHDT and YNNKEL (reference sequence). CDR3 bases: TGTGCCAGCAGCCATCTGACAGGGGACAGAGATACGCAGTATTTT. This codes for CASSHLTGDRDTQYF.